This entry describes one TCR beta chain. The source of the sample is a study of blood T cell repertoires in COVID-19. About the research overall: Acute-phase and convalescent COVID-19 samples originated in the United States, Italy and Spain. Nucleic acid was either cDNA or gDNA, and it came from T cells, B-cell-depleted T cells, or PBMCs.

The germline V gene encodes CDR1 SGHNT and CDR2 YYREEE (reference sequence). CDR3 length equals 12 residues. V shed 4 bases and J shed 11 bases, with 14 bases lying between them. Per the study methods: Estimation of nucleated cell counts relied on the amplification of reference gene primers. Method: immunoSEQ multiplex PCR; TCRdb's copy keeps in-frame clones and lacks some. The DNA was the basis for D and trimming; V, J and clone size are from that table. The profile shows 150,000 to 200,000 clones, about four fifths of them singletons. This chain links TRBV5-4 with TRBJ2-3; D is possibly TRBD2 (5 bases). The sequencing sample was made of peripheral blood. This clonotype originated in a man aged 65 to 85 who had recovered from COVID-19. CDR3 sequence reads: CASSPGEGMQYF. As DNA, the CDR3 is TGTGCCAGCAGCCCGGGCGAGGGAATGCAGTATTTT.